The 22 T cell receptor beta chains below all came from one sample that was sequenced in a study of vaccination and CD4 T cells after COVID-19. Cultured CD4+ T cells had their DNA profiled by the Oncomine TCR Beta short-read assay. TCRdb itself ran the PCR reads through MiXCR, one entry per CDR3 protein. Seen here are about 12,000 distinct CDR3 sequences, approximately 49% observed once, and the top ten hold more than 30%. Treatment specified: roughly 10-day PBMC culture with coronavirus spike peptide pools or control peptides (ViraFEST assay). Antigen specificity for these receptors is unknown. The sequenced sample was CD4+ T cells from blood, cultured in vitro. All receptors come from a human donor who had recovered from COVID-19.

Regarding this clonotype: An end of the junction differs from the germline gene, which may be a read error. The V call is TRBV11-3, the J call TRBJ2-7; a weak D match, TRBD1 (6 bases). CDR3 size: 13 residues. Germline-derived CDR1 and CDR2 are SGHNT and YENEEA. The DNA for the CDR3 is TGTGCCAGCAGCGCTAGACCCCCACAGGGTCCCGAATTC. This sequence encodes CASSARPPQGPEF.

The chain employs TRBV10-3 and TRBJ1-1; maybe TRBD1 (5 bases). The CDR3 has 13 amino acids. V was trimmed by 11 bases and J by 1 base, leaving 14 bases between them. The V gene's germline CDR1 is ENHRY and CDR2 SYGVKD. The CDR3 loop is CAAGGGKNTEAFF. The CDR3 DNA is TGTGCCGCCGGGGGAGGGAAGAACACTGAAGCTTTCTTT.

The chain employs TRBV20-1 and TRBJ2-7; D gene ambiguous. The CDR3 has 11 residues. Germline values: CDR1 DFQATT, CDR2 SNEGSKA (reference sequence). V dropped 3 bases and J dropped 6 bases, with 9 bases sitting between them. The chain's CDR3 is CSARVSREQYF. The DNA for the CDR3 is TGCAGTGCTAGGGTCTCTCGCGAGCAGTACTTC.

On this clonotype: The junction departs from the called germline gene at one end, perhaps through a read error. V gene TRBV7-3 combines with J gene TRBJ2-3; a possible D gene is TRBD2 (7 bases). The CDR3 runs 15 residues. Germline values: CDR1 SGHTA, CDR2 FQGTGA. CDR3 coding DNA: TGCGCCAGCAGCCAAGGGGGGGGCCGCACAGATACGCAGTATTTT. Protein product: CASSQGGGRTDTQYF.

The chain uses TRBV19 and TRBJ2-5, with 9 bases identical to TRBD1. The germline V gene has CDR1 LNHDA and CDR2 SQIVND (reference sequence). J gave up 5 bases and V 5 bases, and 3 bases lay outside the gene matches. The CDR3 is made up of 13 amino acids. CDR3 sequence reads: CASSGDREETQYF. DNA of the CDR3: TGTGCCAGTAGTGGGGACAGGGAGGAGACCCAGTACTTC. Full variable domain (rest looked up from reference TRBV19 and TRBJ2-5): DGGITQSPKYLFRKEGQNVTLSCEQNLNHDAMYWYRQDPGQGLRLIYYSQIVNDFQKGDIAEGYSVSREKKESFPLTVTSAQKNPTAFYLCASSGDREETQYFGPGTRLLVL.

The V gene is TRBV7-2, the J gene TRBJ2-5; a possible D gene is TRBD2 (6 bases). CDR1 is SGHTA and CDR2 is FQGNSA in the germline V gene. The CDR3 sequence is 17 residues long. V dropped 5 bases and J dropped 2 bases, with 21 bases sitting between them. CDR3 bases: TGTGCCAGCAGCCCCCCTGGAAGGCTAGCGCATCAAGAGACCCAGTACTTC. Translated: CASSPPGRLAHQETQYF.

V gene TRBV11-2 combines with J gene TRBJ1-2, with D uncertain. V lost 4 bases and J lost 8, with 20 bases in between. CDR1 and CDR2 from the germline V gene are SGHAT and FQNNGV. This CDR3 comprises 15 residues. The CDR3 region has the DNA TGTGCCAGCAGCTCTAGGACGGCCACCTCGGGAGGCTACACCTTC. This codes for CASSSRTATSGGYTF.

V is TRBV27 and J is TRBJ2-3, with D possibly being TRBD2 (6 bases). The CDR3 is 14 amino acids. Trimming cost V 6 bases and J 2 bases, with 12 bases left between them. Germline V gene lookup returns CDR1 MNHEY and CDR2 SMNVEV (reference sequence). The CDR3 here is CASRYSGFTDTQYF. The CDR3 DNA sequence: TGTGCCAGCAGGTATAGCGGTTTCACAGATACGCAGTATTTT.

In this sample, this clonotype turned up a few times. This chain uses TRBV20-1 with TRBJ1-4; 8 positions agree with TRBD1. The CDR3 loop spans 16 amino acids. The trim removed 3 bases at V and 8 bases at J, leaving 14 bases unmatched. Germline-derived CDR1 and CDR2 are DFQATT and SNEGSKA (reference sequence). The CDR3 region has the DNA TGCAGTGCTAGGAATCATGATCAGGGGGCTTACGAAAAACTGTTTTTT. This encodes CSARNHDQGAYEKLFF.

The chain combines TRBV6-1 with TRBJ2-3; the match to TRBD2 covers 8 bases. The J segment lost 3 bases and the V segment lost 10 bases, leaving 9 bases of the junction unmatched. CDR1 and CDR2 from the germline V gene are MNHNS and SASEGT. This CDR3 spans 14 amino acids. For the CDR3, the DNA is TGTGCCACCAAGAGGGGACTAGGGACAGATACGCAGTATTTT. Its translation: CATKRGLGTDTQYF.

V is TRBV27 and J is TRBJ1-5; D gene uncertain. The CDR3 covers 14 residues. Trimming took off 7 bases at V and 7 bases at J, with 17 bases between the two ends. Germline V gene data show CDR1 as MNHEY and CDR2 as SMNVEV (reference sequence). This CDR3 reads CASTMAAGVQPQHF. The DNA of the CDR3 is TGTGCCAGCACCATGGCCGCAGGCGTGCAGCCCCAGCATTTT.

The chain combines TRBV7-8 with TRBJ1-6, with D perhaps TRBD1 (6 bases). The CDR3 sequence is 17 residues long. CDR1 is SGHVS, CDR2 FQNEAQ, per germline. V dropped 1 base and J dropped 5 bases, with 15 bases sitting between them. CDR3 residues: CASSLDRAQGDNSPLHF. As DNA, the CDR3 is TGTGCCAGCAGCTTAGACAGGGCCCAAGGAGATAATTCACCCCTCCACTTT.

V usage is TRBV2 and J usage is TRBJ1-2; maybe TRBD1 (5 bases). Trimming took off 1 base at V and 4 bases at J, with 13 bases between the two ends. From germline, CDR1 is SNHLY and CDR2 FYNNEI. The CDR3 is 15 amino acids. CDR3: CASSEGTGRSYGYTF. The CDR3 DNA reads TGTGCCAGCAGTGAAGGGACGGGACGTTCCTATGGCTACACCTTC.

CDR3 DNA: TGTGCCAGCAGGCGGACTCTAGCGGAACCCGAGCAGTACTTC. It translates to CASRRTLAEPEQYF. The V and J genes are TRBV28 and TRBJ2-7; 7 bases line up with TRBD2. The CDR3 is made up of 14 amino acids. The V gene's germline CDR1 is MDHEN and CDR2 SYDVKM. V shed 6 bases, J shed 6 bases, and the junction held 11 bases outside the gene matches.

This clonotype was detected only a few times. This chain links TRBV20-1 with TRBJ2-3; D unclear. The CDR3 spans 16 residues. The germline V and J ends were trimmed by 4 bases and 4 bases, with 21 bases remaining between them. CDR1 is DFQATT, CDR2 SNEGSKA, per germline (reference sequence). CDR3 region: CSATPGRSPSSDTQYF. In DNA, the CDR3 is TGCAGTGCTACTCCCGGACGGAGCCCGTCCTCAGATACGCAGTATTTT.

The table lists this clonotype with a count of one. The chain couples TRBV20-1 to TRBJ1-1; D may be TRBD1 (5 bases). Between the trimmed V and J ends, which lost 1 base and 0 bases, there was a span of 9 bases. CDR3 length: 14 amino acids. Germline CDR1 is DFQATT and CDR2 is SNEGSKA (reference sequence). The CDR3 loop reads CSARVGDLNTEAFF. The CDR3 DNA sequence: TGCAGTGCTAGAGTCGGGGACTTGAACACTGAAGCTTTCTTT.

The J gene is TRBJ2-3, the V gene TRBV27; unclear D gene. There are 14 residues in the CDR3. The V end was cut by 8 bases, the J end by 8 bases, with 20 bases between. In germline, CDR1 is MNHEY, CDR2 SMNVEV (reference sequence). CDR3 nucleotides: TGTGCCAGCCCCAATGAGAGCCCCCCGGGTACGCAGTATTTT. It codes for CASPNESPPGTQYF.

The rearrangement uses TRBV20-1 and TRBJ2-1; 8 nucleotides agree with TRBD1. After removal of 1 base from V and 13 bases from J, the junction contained 6 bases not matched to a gene. There are 12 residues in the CDR3. The germline gives CDR1 DFQATT, CDR2 SNEGSKA (reference sequence). The CDR3 protein is CSARVSGGPQFF. DNA of the CDR3: TGCAGTGCTAGAGTCTCAGGGGGCCCCCAGTTCTTC.

This clonotype occurred a few times. The chain couples TRBV7-8 to TRBJ2-3, with 8 bases that match TRBD1. The V gene end was trimmed by 2 bases and the J gene end by 3 bases; junction bases not matched to a gene: 7. Looked up from germline, CDR1 is SGHVS and CDR2 is FQNEAQ. The CDR3 loop spans 16 amino acids. CDR3 coding DNA: TGTGCCAGCAGCTTACCAGGACAGGGCGCTACAGATACGCAGTATTTT. Its protein product is CASSLPGQGATDTQYF.

V usage is TRBV29-1 and J usage is TRBJ1-2; 7 bases map to TRBD1. The germline V gene has CDR1 SQVTM and CDR2 ANQGSEA. After removal of 1 base from V and 8 bases from J, the junction contained 7 bases not matched to a gene. The CDR3 extends over 13 amino acids. The CDR3 DNA is TGCAGCGTTGAAGCGACAGGGTTCAGCGGCTACACCTTC. Protein: CSVEATGFSGYTF.

The chain is built from TRBV6-1 and TRBJ1-5, with D possibly TRBD1 on 5 matching bases. The CDR3 has 13 amino acids. V was trimmed by 3 bases and J by 4 bases, leaving 7 bases between them. Germline V gene data show CDR1 as MNHNS and CDR2 as SASEGT. CDR3 coding DNA: TGTGCCAGCAGTGAGTCAGGGAATCAGCCCCAGCATTTT. This gives the protein CASSESGNQPQHF.

CDR3 protein: CSVEDGGQGAGEQYF. As DNA, the CDR3 is TGCAGCGTTGAAGACGGGGGACAGGGGGCAGGCGAGCAGTACTTC. This chain links TRBV29-1 with TRBJ2-7; 12 nucleotides match TRBD1. This CDR3 is 15 amino acids long. Unmatched junction bases numbered 6, after V lost 0 bases and J lost 6 bases. Germline CDR1 SQVTM, CDR2 ANQGSEA.